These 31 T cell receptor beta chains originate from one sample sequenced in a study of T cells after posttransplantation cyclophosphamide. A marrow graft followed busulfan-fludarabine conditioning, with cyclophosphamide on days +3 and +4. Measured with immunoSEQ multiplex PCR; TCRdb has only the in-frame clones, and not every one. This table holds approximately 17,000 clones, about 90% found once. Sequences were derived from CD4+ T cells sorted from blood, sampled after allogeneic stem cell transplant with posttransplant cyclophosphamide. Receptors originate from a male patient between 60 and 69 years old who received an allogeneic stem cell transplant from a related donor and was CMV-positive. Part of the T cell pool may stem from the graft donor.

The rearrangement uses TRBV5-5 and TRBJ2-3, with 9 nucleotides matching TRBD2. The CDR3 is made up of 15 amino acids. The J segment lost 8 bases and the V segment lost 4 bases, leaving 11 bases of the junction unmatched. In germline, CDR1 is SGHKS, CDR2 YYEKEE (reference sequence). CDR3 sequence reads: CASSPAGGAMGTQYF. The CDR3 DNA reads TGTGCCAGCAGCCCGGCGGGGGGGGCCATGGGTACGCAGTATTTT. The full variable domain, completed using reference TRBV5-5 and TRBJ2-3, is DAGVTQSPTHLIKTRGQQVTLRCSPISGHKSVSWYQQVLGQGPQFIFQYYEKEERGRGNFPDRFSARQFPNYSSELNVNALLLGDSALYLCASSPAGGAMGTQYFGPGTRLTVL.

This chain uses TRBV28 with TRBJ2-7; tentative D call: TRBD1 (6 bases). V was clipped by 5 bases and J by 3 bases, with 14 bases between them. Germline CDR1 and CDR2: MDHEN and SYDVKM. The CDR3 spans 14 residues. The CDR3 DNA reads TGTGCCAGCAGTATTCGGACAGCATACTACGAGCAGTACTTC. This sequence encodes CASSIRTAYYEQYF.

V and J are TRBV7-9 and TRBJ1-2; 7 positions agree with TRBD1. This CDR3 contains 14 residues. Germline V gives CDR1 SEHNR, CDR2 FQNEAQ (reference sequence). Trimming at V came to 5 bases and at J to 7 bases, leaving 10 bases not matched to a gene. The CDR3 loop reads CASSLRPGDSGYTF. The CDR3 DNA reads TGTGCCAGCAGCCTCCGCCCCGGGGACAGTGGCTACACCTTC.

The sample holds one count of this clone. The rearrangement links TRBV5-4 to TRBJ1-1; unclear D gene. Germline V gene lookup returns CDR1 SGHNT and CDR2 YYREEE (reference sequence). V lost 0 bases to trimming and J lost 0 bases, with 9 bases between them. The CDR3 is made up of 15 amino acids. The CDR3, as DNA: TGTGCCAGCAGCTTGGGCGGCAGCTTGAACACTGAAGCTTTCTTT. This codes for CASSLGGSLNTEAFF.

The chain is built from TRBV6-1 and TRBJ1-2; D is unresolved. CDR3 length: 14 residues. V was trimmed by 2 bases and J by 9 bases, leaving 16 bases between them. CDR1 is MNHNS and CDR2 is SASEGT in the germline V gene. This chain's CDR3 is CASSESLRFNSYTF. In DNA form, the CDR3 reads TGTGCCAGCAGTGAATCTTTACGGTTTAATAGCTACACCTTC.

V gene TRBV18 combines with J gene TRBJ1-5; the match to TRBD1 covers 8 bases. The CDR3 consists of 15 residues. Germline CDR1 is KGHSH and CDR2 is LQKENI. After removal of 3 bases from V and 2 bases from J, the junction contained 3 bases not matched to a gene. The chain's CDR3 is CASSPQGAGNQPQHF. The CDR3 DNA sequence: TGTGCCAGCTCACCCCAGGGGGCCGGCAATCAGCCCCAGCATTTT. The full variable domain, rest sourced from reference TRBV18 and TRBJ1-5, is NAGVMQNPRHLVRRRGQEARLRCSPMKGHSHVYWYRQLPEEGLKFMVYLQKENIIDESGMPKERFSAEFPKEGPSILRIQQVVRGDSAAYFCASSPQGAGNQPQHFGDGTRLSIL.

This CDR3 is CASSLAGASGVGEQYF. The CDR3 DNA follows: TGTGCCAGCAGTTTGGCGGGGGCTAGCGGGGTGGGGGAGCAGTACTTC. This chain connects TRBV27 to TRBJ2-7, with TRBD2 matching 9 bases. In germline, CDR1 is MNHEY, CDR2 SMNVEV (reference sequence). CDR3 length equals 16 residues. V shed 3 bases, J shed 7 bases, and the junction held 13 bases outside the gene matches.

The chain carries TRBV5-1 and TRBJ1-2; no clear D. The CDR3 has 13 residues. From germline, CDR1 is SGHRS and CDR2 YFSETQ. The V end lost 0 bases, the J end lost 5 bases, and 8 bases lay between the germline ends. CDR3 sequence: CASSLGSRYGYTF. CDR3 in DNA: TGCGCCAGCAGCTTGGGAAGCCGGTATGGCTACACCTTC.

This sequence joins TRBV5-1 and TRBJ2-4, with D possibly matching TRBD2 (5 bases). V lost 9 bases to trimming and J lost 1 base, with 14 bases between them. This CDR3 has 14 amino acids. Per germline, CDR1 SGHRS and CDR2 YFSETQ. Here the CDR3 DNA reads TGCGCCACCTCCCCCGGGGAGGCCAAAAACATTCAGTACTTC. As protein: CATSPGEAKNIQYF.

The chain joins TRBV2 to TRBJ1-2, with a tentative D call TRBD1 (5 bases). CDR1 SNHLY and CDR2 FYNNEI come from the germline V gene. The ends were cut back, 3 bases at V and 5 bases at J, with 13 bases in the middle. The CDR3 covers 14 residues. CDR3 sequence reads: CASSEAGTVYGYTF. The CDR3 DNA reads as TGTGCCAGCAGTGAGGCGGGGACCGTTTATGGCTACACCTTC.

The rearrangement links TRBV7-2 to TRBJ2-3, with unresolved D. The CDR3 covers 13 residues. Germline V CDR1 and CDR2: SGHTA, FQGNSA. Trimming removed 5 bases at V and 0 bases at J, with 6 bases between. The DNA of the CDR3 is TGTGCCAGCAGCGTCCCTAGCACAGATACGCAGTATTTT. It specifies CASSVPSTDTQYF. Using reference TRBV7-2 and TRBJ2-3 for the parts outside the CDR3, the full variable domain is GAGVSQSPSNKVTEKGKDVELRCDPISGHTALYWYRQSLGQGLEFLIYFQGNSAPDKSGLPSDRFSAERTGGSVSTLTIQRTQQEDSAVYLCASSVPSTDTQYFGPGTRLTVL.

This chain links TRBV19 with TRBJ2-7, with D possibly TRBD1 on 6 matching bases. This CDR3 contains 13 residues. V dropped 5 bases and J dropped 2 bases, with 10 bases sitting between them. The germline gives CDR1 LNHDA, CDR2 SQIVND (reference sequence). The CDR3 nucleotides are TGTGCCAGTAGTCGACAGGTCCCCTACGAGCAGTACTTC. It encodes CASSRQVPYEQYF.

Written as DNA, the CDR3 is TGTGCCAGCAGCTTAGACCCTTCACAGGGTGAGACCCAGTACTTC. Its translation: CASSLDPSQGETQYF. The chain recombines TRBV13 with TRBJ2-5; D is perhaps TRBD1 (6 bases). Deletions cut 1 base from V and 5 bases from J, with 14 bases between. This CDR3 is 15 amino acids long. Germline V CDR1 and CDR2: PRHDT, FYEKMQ (reference sequence).

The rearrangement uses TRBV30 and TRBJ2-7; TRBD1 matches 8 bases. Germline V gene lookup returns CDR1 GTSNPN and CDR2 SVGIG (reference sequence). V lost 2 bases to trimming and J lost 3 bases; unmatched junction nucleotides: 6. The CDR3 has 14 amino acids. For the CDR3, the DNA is TGTGCCTGGAGTTCAAAGGACAGGGTCTACGAGCAGTACTTC. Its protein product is CAWSSKDRVYEQYF.

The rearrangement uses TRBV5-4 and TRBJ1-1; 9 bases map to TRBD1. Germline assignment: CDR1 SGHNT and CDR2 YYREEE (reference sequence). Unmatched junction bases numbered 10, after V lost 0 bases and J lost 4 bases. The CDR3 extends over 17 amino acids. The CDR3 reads CASSLDMGTGMSTEAFF. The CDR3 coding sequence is TGTGCCAGCAGCTTGGATATGGGGACAGGGATGAGCACTGAAGCTTTCTTT.

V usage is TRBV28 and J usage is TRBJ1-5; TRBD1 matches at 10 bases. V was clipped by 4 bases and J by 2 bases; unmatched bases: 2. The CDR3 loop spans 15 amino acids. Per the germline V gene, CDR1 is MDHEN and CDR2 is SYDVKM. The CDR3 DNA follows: TGTGCCAGCAGTTCCGGGACAGGGGGCAATCAGCCCCAGCATTTT. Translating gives CASSSGTGGNQPQHF.

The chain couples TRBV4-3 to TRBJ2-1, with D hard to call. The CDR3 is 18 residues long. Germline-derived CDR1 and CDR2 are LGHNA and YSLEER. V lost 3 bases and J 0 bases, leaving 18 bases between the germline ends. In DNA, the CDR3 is TGCGCCAGCAGCCAGGTCCTCGGGTTTTCGAGCTCCTACAATGAGCAGTTCTTC. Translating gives CASSQVLGFSSSYNEQFF.

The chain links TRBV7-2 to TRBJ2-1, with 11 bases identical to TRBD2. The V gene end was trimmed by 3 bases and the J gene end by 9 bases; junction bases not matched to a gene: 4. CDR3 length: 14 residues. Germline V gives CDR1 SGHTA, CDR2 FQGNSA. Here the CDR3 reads CASSFSGGALEQFF. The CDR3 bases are TGTGCCAGCAGCTTTAGCGGGGGGGCCCTTGAGCAGTTCTTC.

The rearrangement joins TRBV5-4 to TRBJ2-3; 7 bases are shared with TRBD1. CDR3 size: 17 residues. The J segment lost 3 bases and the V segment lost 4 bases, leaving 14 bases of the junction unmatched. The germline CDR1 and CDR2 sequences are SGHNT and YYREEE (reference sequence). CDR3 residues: CASSNSRQGRRTDTQYF. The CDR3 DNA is TGTGCCAGCAGCAACTCCCGACAGGGCCGGAGAACAGATACGCAGTATTTT. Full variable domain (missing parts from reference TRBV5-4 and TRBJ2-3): ETGVTQSPTHLIKTRGQQVTLRCSSQSGHNTVSWYQQALGQGPQFIFQYYREEENGRGNFPPRFSGLQFPNYSSELNVNALELDDSALYLCASSNSRQGRRTDTQYFGPGTRLTVL.

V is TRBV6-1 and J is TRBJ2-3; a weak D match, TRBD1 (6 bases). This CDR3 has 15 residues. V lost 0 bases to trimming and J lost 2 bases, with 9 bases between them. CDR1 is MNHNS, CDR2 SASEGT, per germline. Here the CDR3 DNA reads TGTGCCAGCAGTGAAGCGGGGGCTATCACAGATACGCAGTATTTT. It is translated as CASSEAGAITDTQYF.

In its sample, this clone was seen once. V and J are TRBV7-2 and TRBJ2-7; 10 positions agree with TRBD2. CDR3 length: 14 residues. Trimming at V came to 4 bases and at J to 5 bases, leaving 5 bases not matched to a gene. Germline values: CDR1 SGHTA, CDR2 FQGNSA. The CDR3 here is CASSYSGGNNEQYF. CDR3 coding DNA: TGTGCCAGCAGCTATAGCGGGGGGAATAACGAGCAGTACTTC.

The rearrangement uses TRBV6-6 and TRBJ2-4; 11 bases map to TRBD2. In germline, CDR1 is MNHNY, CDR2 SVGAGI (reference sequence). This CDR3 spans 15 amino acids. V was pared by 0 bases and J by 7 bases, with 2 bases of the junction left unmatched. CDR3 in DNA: TGTGCCAGCAGTTACTCGAGACTAGCGGGGAACATTCAGTACTTC. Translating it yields CASSYSRLAGNIQYF.

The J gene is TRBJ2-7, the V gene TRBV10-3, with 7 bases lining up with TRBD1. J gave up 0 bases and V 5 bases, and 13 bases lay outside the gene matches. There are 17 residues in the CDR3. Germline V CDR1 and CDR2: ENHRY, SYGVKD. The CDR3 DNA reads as TGTGCCATCAGTCAACTAGGGGGACAGACGCTCTCCTACGAGCAGTACTTC. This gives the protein CAISQLGGQTLSYEQYF.

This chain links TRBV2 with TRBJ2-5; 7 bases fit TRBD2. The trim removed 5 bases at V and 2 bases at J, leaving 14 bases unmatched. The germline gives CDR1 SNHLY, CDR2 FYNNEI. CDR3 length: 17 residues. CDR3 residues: CASSFGGVSTPQETQYF. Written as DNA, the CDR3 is TGTGCCAGCAGTTTTGGGGGGGTATCCACACCTCAAGAGACCCAGTACTTC.

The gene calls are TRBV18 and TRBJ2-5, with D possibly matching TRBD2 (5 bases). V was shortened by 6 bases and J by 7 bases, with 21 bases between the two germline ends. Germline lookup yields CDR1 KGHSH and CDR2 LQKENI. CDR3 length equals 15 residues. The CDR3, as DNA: TGTGCCAGCTCCCTCCGCCGTTCCGAAGAGGGGACCCAGTACTTC. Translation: CASSLRRSEEGTQYF.

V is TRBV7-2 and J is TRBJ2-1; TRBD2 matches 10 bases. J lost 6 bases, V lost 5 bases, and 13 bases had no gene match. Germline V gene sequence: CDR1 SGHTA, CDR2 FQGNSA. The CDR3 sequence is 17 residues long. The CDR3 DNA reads TGTGCCAGCAGCCCGCAGGTGGTACTAGCGGGAAGCAATGAGCAGTTCTTC. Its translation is CASSPQVVLAGSNEQFF.

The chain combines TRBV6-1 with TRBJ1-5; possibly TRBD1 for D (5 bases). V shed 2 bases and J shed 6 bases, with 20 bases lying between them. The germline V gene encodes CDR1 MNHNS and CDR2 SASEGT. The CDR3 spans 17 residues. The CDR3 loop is CASSENVGRVGGQPQHF. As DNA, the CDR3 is TGTGCCAGCAGTGAAAATGTGGGCAGGGTGGGGGGTCAGCCCCAGCATTTT.

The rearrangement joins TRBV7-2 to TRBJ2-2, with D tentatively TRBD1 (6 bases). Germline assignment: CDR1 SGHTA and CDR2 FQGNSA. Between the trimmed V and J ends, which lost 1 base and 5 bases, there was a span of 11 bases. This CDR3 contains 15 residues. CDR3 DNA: TGTGCCAGCAGCTTAGTAGGGACAACAACCGGGGAGCTGTTTTTT. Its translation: CASSLVGTTTGELFF.

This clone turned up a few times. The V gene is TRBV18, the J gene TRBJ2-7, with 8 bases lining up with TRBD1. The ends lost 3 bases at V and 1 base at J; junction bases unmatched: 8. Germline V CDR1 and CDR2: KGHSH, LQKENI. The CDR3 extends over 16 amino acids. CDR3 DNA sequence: TGTGCCAGCTCACCCTTGGACAGGGCAAGGTCCTACGAGCAGTACTTC. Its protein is CASSPLDRARSYEQYF.

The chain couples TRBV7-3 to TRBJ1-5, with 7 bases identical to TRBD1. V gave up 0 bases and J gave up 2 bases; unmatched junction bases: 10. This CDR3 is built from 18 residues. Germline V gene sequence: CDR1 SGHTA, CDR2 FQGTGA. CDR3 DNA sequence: TGTGCCAGCAGCTTAACCCCCACAGGGGTTTATGGCAATCAGCCCCAGCATTTT. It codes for CASSLTPTGVYGNQPQHF.

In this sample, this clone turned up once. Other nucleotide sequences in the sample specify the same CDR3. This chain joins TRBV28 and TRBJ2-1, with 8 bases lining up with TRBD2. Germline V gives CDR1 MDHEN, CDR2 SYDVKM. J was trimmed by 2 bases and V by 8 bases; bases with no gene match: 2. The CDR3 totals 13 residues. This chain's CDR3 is CASRGGTYNEQFF. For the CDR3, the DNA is TGTGCCAGCCGGGGGGGGACCTACAATGAGCAGTTCTTC.